This TCR beta chain stems from a study of Ad26.COV2.S vaccination and SARS-CoV-2 variants (dated by TCRdb to the early 2020s). In the study overall: Donors in the vaccine arm were drawn from COV1001, a phase I-IIa trial of Ad26.COV2.S in healthy adults that was multicentre, randomized, double-blind and placebo-controlled. Trial participants were randomized into five groups of five: low-dose or high-dose Ad26.COV2.S given once or twice, or placebo on both occasions. Throughout the experiments and outcome assessment, investigators stayed blinded to trial group allocation. Sequencing of the TCRbeta repertoire served to evaluate the specificity and breadth of SARS-CoV-2-reactive T cell receptors following Ad26.COV2.S vaccination. Dosing of Ad26.COV2.S was intramuscular, at either 5x10^10 or 1x10^11 viral particles, delivered as one shot or as two shots spaced 56 days apart. The TCR-sequenced set comprised approximately 32 samples: around 20 Ad26.COV2.S vaccine recipients, 5 placebo recipients and 8 SARS-CoV-2 convalescent individuals. Overall results and qualifications from the work: Spike-specific TCR breadth was higher in Ad26.COV2.S recipients than in placebo recipients (P = 0.0014). After vaccination, spike-specific CD8+ and CD4+ T cell responses were reported to show substantial breadth. Comparable non-spike TCR breadth was observed between vaccine and placebo recipients, consistent with only spike being contained in the vaccine. Comparing responses between vaccine doses or regimens was not something the study was powered to do. The authors noted that total T cell responses may have been underestimated by the TCR breadth and depth analyses.

The cysteine opens and the phenylalanine closes a CDR3 of 14 amino acids. The DNA shown is the 42-base CDR3, in frame from base 1. V is cut by 5 bases and J by 2 bases, and the space between the germline ends is 11 bases. Taken from the germline V gene, the CDR1 and CDR2 loops are SGHRS and YFSETQ. What the treatment or condition label conveys for this sample: around 19 received Ad26.COV2.S at low or high dose, single or two shots; roughly five received placebo; per-sample allocation not given. Repertoires of vaccine and placebo recipients were sequenced from samples collected on day 63 after the first injection. Between 29 July and 7 August 2020, Cohort 1b enrolled about two dozen adults aged 18-55 years at one site in Boston, USA. Ad26.COV2.S was a replication-incompetent adenovirus type 26 vector expressing a prefusion-stabilized SARS-CoV-2 spike protein from the original Wuhan strain. This clone was detected only once. The antigen it recognizes is unknown. There are no base qualities to consult, and no much larger clone falls within one base.

The immunoSEQ Assay was the method used to sequence TCRbeta CDR3 regions. After extraction, genomic DNA underwent amplification by bias-controlled multiplex PCR, followed by high-throughput sequencing. The source study handled its data this way. To quantify the absolute abundance of every unique TCRbeta CDR3 region, sequences were collapsed and filtered. Usable DNA was measured by amplifying reference genes present in all nucleated cells, and TCRbeta template counts were normalized to that usable DNA to estimate T cell fraction. Repertoire TCRs were annotated as SARS-CoV-2-specific when V gene, CDR3 amino acid sequence and J gene were exactly matched to a known reactive TCR set. The reference SARS-CoV-2 TCR set was obtained from MIRA and was filtered for enrichment in COVID-19-positive ImmuneCODE repertoires, whereby public or cross-reactive TCRs were removed. Using the MIRA antigens, annotated TCRs were further analysed by specific ORF or by position within an ORF. Breadth was defined as annotated unique rearrangements over total unique productive rearrangements; depth was the summed frequency of those rearrangements. Two-sided Wilcoxon rank-sum tests were applied when comparing TCR breadth between groups. In TCRdb, the immuneACCESS table is reduced to in-frame sequences with V and J assigned. These tables do not hold every clone; where another copy was compared, an unresolved V gene accounts for under half, and the others remain unexplained. V and J calls and clone size are given by that table; D and trimming were obtained from the DNA. The sample table lists hundreds of thousands of clones, 75% to 90% of them with a count of one. The ten largest make up about 2.5% of the sample.

This receptor chain uses TRBV5-1 and TRBJ1-5; no D gene is confidently identified. This TCR was sampled from a person between 18 and 59 years old who received the Ad26.COV2.S COVID-19 vaccine or a placebo. The sequencing used peripheral blood, collected in a trial of Ad26.COV2.S vaccine versus placebo. The DNA reads TGCGCCAGCAGTTTCGACTTGGGCAATCAGCCCCAGCATTTT. It specifies CASSFDLGNQPQHF.